This T cell receptor beta chain comes out of a study of T cell responses to AZD1222 COVID-19 vaccine. The CDR3 covers 16 residues. CDR1 and CDR2 (germline): SGHRS, YFSETQ. The germline V and J ends were trimmed by 4 bases and 0 bases, with 17 bases remaining between them. Note on this clone: Its antigen is undetermined.

The table came from immunoSEQ multiplex PCR; TCRdb's copy has only in-frame clones and leaves some out. This sample has some 120,000 clones; approximately 88% occur once, and the top ten carry 15% to 20%. Regarding the study as a whole: Baseline serology detected seropositivity in only 6 or 7 AZD1222 recipients.

The chain uses TRBV5-1 and TRBJ2-7, with D perhaps matching TRBD1 (7 bases). Sequenced here: peripheral blood, sampled on day 0 of MenACWY control vaccination. The clonotype comes from an adult in good health. The CDR3 bases are TGCGCCAGCAGCCGCGAGGGGGGACAGTTCTCCTACGAGCAGTACTTC. This gives the protein CASSREGGQFSYEQYF.